The TCR beta chain under discussion was sequenced for a study of cytomegalovirus exposure and HLA in healthy donors (dated by TCRdb to about 2017). For the wider study: In an earlier analysis of around 540 of the donors, less than 350 Gb of sequence data and 100 million or so unique TCR beta sequences from some 170 million T cells were reported. The number of typed donors differed by locus: roughly 629-630 for A, B, C, DRB1 and DQB1; 522 for DQA1; 600 to 610 for DPA1; and about 450 for DPB1. Using immunosequencing, the study profiled T cell repertoires from 500 to 800 subjects and related those repertoires to cytomegalovirus serostatus. Among the 398 genotyped donors, 81% belonged to the genetic ancestry cluster associated with self-reported Caucasian donors. A later genetic analysis used genome-wide SNP genotypes for about three fifths of the roughly 700 donors, treating that subset as a discovery cohort. To decide whether each TCR beta V gene segment behaved as functional or pseudogenic, an earlier analysis of fewer than 750 of the donors relied on high-throughput TCR beta sequencing. A later analysis re-examined previously published TCR beta repertoires from about 700 donors and added high-resolution HLA genotyping to investigate patterns of TCR occurrence. Every repertoire in the discovery cohort had been generated on one and the same sequencing platform. Along with the roughly 610-subject first cohort, a separate validation cohort of more than 90 different subjects was used. The study combined high-throughput TCR immunosequencing, statistical association of individual TCRs with disease status, and machine learning to predict cytomegalovirus infection status. Donor age, sex, ethnicity and CMV serostatus were compiled alongside the repertoire data. Among 398 genotyped donors of the cohort, an average of about 240,000 unique TCR beta nucleotide sequences were sequenced per donor, around 18% of them non-productive. The study was designed to test whether signatures of past pathogen exposure could be identified by cataloging public T cell receptors. In the later analysis, no new phenotypic data were used to find candidate immune exposures; instead, reliance was placed on TCR beta sequences and their occurrence across donors. Four to six DR-DQ haplotypes were handled as single units for association and clustering, since linkage in the cohort was strong. Roughly 300 gigabases of sequencing data and around 80 million unique TCR sequences made up an early release that covered under 750 HLA-typed donors. Class I and class II HLA loci were covered by the typing at four-digit resolution.

The full study reports these points: According to the authors, the approach could potentially be generalized to other disease states and immunological phenotypes. Immune exposure information for the cohort was limited to CMV serostatus. The presence/absence analyses assumed that sequencing depth was roughly uniform across donors, and that assumption may not be true. In a later genetic analysis, fewer N-insertions in productive TCRs were reported among donors in an Asian-associated ancestry cluster than the roughly 700-donor mean. Correlated functional status among segregating V segments might be attributable to linkage disequilibrium, but an unknown experimental factor could not be ruled out. In a later analysis, TCR association rates were found to vary across HLA loci, with the most associated TCRs seen for DRB1 alleles and the fewest for HLA-C alleles. A cluster of highly shared sequence variants was judged likely to be a technical artifact of the sequencing pipeline. A later analysis reported that several top co-occurrence clusters appeared linked to parvovirus B19, influenza, CMV and Epstein-Barr virus. Assigning TCR associations to individual alleles was difficult when HLA alleles, especially DR and DQ, strongly co-occurred. A later analysis found that most CMV-associated TCR beta chains appeared HLA-restricted, with HLA associations seemingly driven largely by CMV exposure. Because HLA typing was unavailable for some donors at each locus, only the typed subset was used in association tests. A later analysis found that HLA-associated TCR beta chains were more clonally expanded and had lower generation probabilities than equally common non-associated chains. Most TCR sequences were observed very rarely across donors, whereas some public TCRs were present in many individuals. The study gave a list of 150 to 200 TCR beta chains associated with cytomegalovirus. The earlier analysis of almost 600 of the donors excluded approximately 15 rarely observed V segments, including chromosome 9 orphons, because counts were too low. An association between a missense DCLRE1C variant and V-gene and J-gene trimming of TCR beta chains was found in a later genetic analysis and replicated in an independent cohort. A further reported finding was that TCR beta sequences accurately predicted the HLA-A and HLA-B alleles for most subjects in the first cohort. A few of the identified cytomegalovirus-associated TCR beta chains were confirmed in vitro to be specific for cytomegalovirus antigens. An earlier analysis of approximately 540 of the donors showed that most TCR beta V segments appeared in productive rearrangements either about 90% or about 30% of the time, which broadly matched IMGT annotations. Cytomegalovirus status was reported to be diagnosed by the classifier with high specificity and sensitivity in both the original and validation cohorts. The cohort was sequenced for TCR beta chains only, and without alpha or paired-chain data the features that could be detected were limited. In a later analysis, over 15,000 TCR beta sequences were associated with specific HLA alleles at a false discovery rate of 0.05. Some IMGT-functional V segments, including TRBV6-2 and TRBV6-3, could not be distinguished by the 87-base-pair reads and were therefore excluded.

The cohort was made up of approximately 670 healthy bone marrow donors. All cohort members were sampled while nominally healthy, although unrecorded immune exposures were likely present. The donor tested CMV seropositive and was one of the 289 seropositive cohort members. Each donor provided a peripheral blood sample, and peripheral blood mononuclear cells were used for TCR beta sequencing. Genomic DNA extraction from the blood cell samples was performed with the Qiagen DNeasy Blood Extraction Kit. Preparation of the library involved the immunoSEQ multiplex PCR assay. A mixture of 60 forward primers for TCR Vbeta segments and 13 reverse primers for TCR Jbeta segments was used in the multiplex PCR. The CDR3 region of rearranged TCR beta genes was amplified from genomic DNA by a multiplex PCR assay. Amplified TCR beta libraries were sequenced as 87-base-pair reads on the Illumina HiSeq System. As for the authors' bioinformatics: In a later analysis, tens of millions of unique TCR beta chains were counted across the roughly 700 repertoires, and roughly 11 million of these chains were shared by at least two donors. To remove PCR and sequencing errors, raw reads were error-corrected and collapsed into unique sequences using a nearest-neighbor algorithm that merged closely related sequences. CDR3 sequences were aligned to IMGT reference sequences to assign V, D and J gene segments. For a sequence to be retained, a match of at least six nucleotides to both a V gene segment and a J gene segment was required. A rearrangement counted as productive if the CDR3 had no stop codons and remained in frame with V and J, and every other rearrangement counted as non-productive. CDR3 was defined by IMGT convention, running from the second conserved V-encoded cysteine to the conserved J-encoded phenylalanine. Sequences without an unambiguous match to a single V gene segment were excluded from the earlier analysis of 450 to 750 of the donors. In an earlier analysis of roughly 600 of the donors, a V segment was called functional when productive rearrangements were above 56.7%, and segregating when the standard deviation between donors exceeded 5%. To diagnose cytomegalovirus status from the catalog of TCR beta chain sequences, a statistical classification framework was built. In a later analysis, TCR nucleotide sequences were compared against IMGT/GENE-DB human TR gene sequences so that V and J genes could be assigned. Using the TCRdist pipeline, a later analysis assigned CDR3 sequences along with most-parsimonious VDJ recombination scenarios. In a later analysis, each TCR beta chain was defined by its CDR3 amino acid sequence together with its V-gene family, and reads lacking a unique V-gene family were excluded. To address suspected cross-contamination and a sequencing artifact, a later analysis removed several hundred highly shared, low-generation-probability nucleotide sequences. A later analysis calculated a clonal expansion index for each public chain from normalized within-repertoire ranks of inferred template counts. In a later analysis, generation probabilities were computed with a VDJ recombination model fitted to out-of-frame rearrangements, and the resulting probabilities were checked against IGoR. A later analysis scored TCR-TCR, TCR-HLA and TCR-CMV co-occurrence with hypergeometric tests, applying a repertoire-size bias correction to TCR pairs. False discovery rates were estimated in a later analysis by permuting HLA or CMV assignments 20 times. In a later analysis, co-occurring TCRs were grouped using DBSCAN, with TCRdist sequence similarity added in when clustering inside HLA-allele-positive subsets. Repertoires with fewer than 30,000 or more than 120,000 public chains were left out of co-occurrence clustering, as were four to six repertoires with anomalous nucleotide sharing. Imported from immuneACCESS, the table was reduced by TCRdb to in-frame sequences with V and J called. These copies leave out some clones; in studies compared against another copy, an unresolved V gene accounts for under half, and the cause of the remainder is not known. The D gene and trimming were derived from the DNA, and the V and J assignments and clone size from that table. This sample comprises 90,000 to 120,000 clones, roughly 69% of them detected only once. The ten largest clones add up to about 2.5% of the sample.

This clone appeared a single time. Its binding antigen is unknown. Base qualities were left out, and no much larger clone turns up one base away. The germline V gene (reference sequence) supplies CDR1 MNHEY and CDR2 SMNVEV. V is cut by 8 bases and J by 1 base, and the space between the germline ends is 18 bases. The CDR3 contains 17 residues, cysteine and phenylalanine counted. Left in the record is the CDR3 DNA by itself, 51 bases read in frame from the first base. The V and J segments used are TRBV27 and TRBJ1-6; possibly the D gene is TRBD1, per 5 matching bases. The specimen was PBMCs. The receptor was derived from a man between 45 and 60 years old in good health and CMV-seropositive. The nucleotides are TGTGCCAGCTCTACCTTACTCCAGGGATCCTATAATTCACCCCTCCACTTT. Translated, this gives CASSTLLQGSYNSPLHF.